These T cell receptor beta chains were read from a single sample in a study of T-cell memory formation after mild COVID-19. TCRdb reprocessed the 5' RACE reads with MiXCR, giving one entry per CDR3 protein. The repertoire has hundreds of thousands of distinct CDR3 sequences, 25% to 30% of them found once; the top ten carry roughly 12%. The sample taken for sequencing was PBMCs or a T cell subset sorted from them (not recorded which). The source of these receptors is an adult woman who had mild COVID-19 (a few samples of this study predate the infection). Cell type and time point are not known. Both conserved end residues are part of each CDR3. D genes are given only for firm matches. The size entry is marked missing in some rows and otherwise reads once, few, many or a size class.

clone_size	d_call	cdr3_length	v_call	j_call	cdr3_aa	cdr3_nt
-	-	13	TRBV9	TRBJ1-1	CASSMRENTEAFF	TGTGCCAGCAGCATGAGGGAGAACACTGAAGCTTTCTTT
-	TRBD1	14	TRBV7-2	TRBJ1-5	CASSPGQRDQPQHF	TGTGCCAGCAGCCCGGGACAGAGAGATCAGCCCCAGCATTTT
-	-	14	TRBV29-1	TRBJ2-1	CSVERRLASNEQFF	TGCAGCGTTGAAAGGCGACTTGCCTCCAATGAGCAGTTCTTC
-	-	12	TRBV12-3/TRBV12-4	TRBJ1-5	CASSLIGSPQHF	TGTGCCAGCAGTTTAATAGGGAGTCCCCAGCATTTT
few	TRBD1	13	TRBV29-1	TRBJ2-5	CSVEEGQRETQYF	TGCAGCGTTGAAGAGGGACAGAGGGAGACCCAGTACTTC
-	-	14	TRBV12-3/TRBV12-4	TRBJ2-4	CASSLGPPLDIQYF	TGTGCCAGCAGTTTAGGCCCGCCTTTGGACATTCAGTACTTC
-	TRBD1	15	TRBV6-6	TRBJ1-5	CASSYLGQGIQPQHF	TGTGCCAGCAGTTACCTGGGACAGGGAATACAGCCCCAGCATTTT
many	-	14	TRBV18	TRBJ2-7	CASSFPGRNYEQYF	TGTGCCAGCTCATTTCCGGGACGGAACTACGAGCAGTACTTC
few	TRBD1	13	TRBV5-1	TRBJ2-2	CASDRANTGELFF	TGCGCCAGCGACAGGGCGAACACCGGGGAGCTGTTTTTT
few	-	14	TRBV20-1	TRBJ2-7	CSARGGGATYEQYF	TGCAGTGCTAGAGGGGGAGGCGCAACCTACGAGCAGTACTTC
few	TRBD2	15	TRBV7-2	TRBJ2-7	CASSRSSGTGGEQYF	TGTGCCAGCAGCCGATCTAGCGGGACGGGGGGCGAGCAGTACTTC
few	TRBD2	17	TRBV5-1	TRBJ2-5	CASSPGLAGGPSETQYF	TGCGCCAGCAGCCCAGGACTAGCGGGAGGGCCCTCGGAGACCCAGTACTTC
-	TRBD1	16	TRBV4-1	TRBJ1-6	CASSLGQGTYNSPLHF	TGCGCCAGCAGTCTAGGACAGGGCACTTATAATTCACCCCTCCACTTT
-	TRBD1	15	TRBV5-5	TRBJ2-3	CASSWGQGGTDTQYF	TGTGCCAGCAGCTGGGGACAGGGAGGCACAGATACGCAGTATTTT
few	-	14	TRBV10-2	TRBJ2-5	CASSDGLGGETQYF	TGCGCCAGCAGCGATGGACTTGGGGGGGAGACCCAGTACTTC
few	TRBD2	15	TRBV11-3	TRBJ2-7	CASSSVPLAGNQQYF	TGTGCCAGCAGCTCCGTACCCCTAGCGGGAAACCAGCAGTACTTC
-	-	16	TRBV13	TRBJ2-7	CASSRRQALIAYEQYF	TGTGCCAGCAGCAGGCGGCAGGCTCTGATAGCCTACGAGCAGTACTTC
once	-	14	TRBV7-8	TRBJ2-7	CASSLAVAAYEQYF	TGTGCCAGCAGCTTAGCGGTGGCAGCCTACGAGCAGTACTTC
-	-	19	TRBV7-8	TRBJ2-5	CASSSAGWSGIKVEETQYF	TGTGCCAGCAGCTCGGCCGGGTGGTCGGGGATTAAGGTGGAAGAGACCCAGTACTTC
-	-	13	TRBV7-9	TRBJ2-5	CASSLKLGETQYF	TGTGCCAGCAGCTTAAAGCTAGGAGAGACCCAGTACTTC
-	-	13	TRBV3-1	TRBJ2-7	CASSQRTGGLTDF	TGTGCCAGCAGCCAACGTACAGGGGGACTAACAGACTTC
-	-	11	TRBV29-1	TRBJ2-7	CSVESRRKQYF	TGCAGCGTTGAAAGTCGGAGGAAGCAGTACTTC
-	-	14	TRBV2	TRBJ2-7	CASRVTGLVHEQYF	TGTGCCAGCAGGGTGACAGGCTTGGTCCACGAGCAGTACTTC
-	-	11	TRBV12-3/TRBV12-4	TRBJ2-5	CASSLLGTQYF	TGTGCCAGCAGTTTACTTGGGACCCAGTACTTC
-	TRBD1	12	TRBV29-1	TRBJ2-7	CSVAQGFGEQYF	TGCAGCGTGGCACAGGGGTTCGGCGAGCAGTACTTC
-	-	13	TRBV6-5	TRBJ1-6	CASSLGWNSPLHF	TGTGCCAGCAGTTTAGGCTGGAATTCACCCCTCCACTTT
many	-	14	TRBV3-1	TRBJ2-7	CASSQGTASYEQYF	TGTGCCAGCAGCCAGGGGACCGCCTCCTACGAGCAGTACTTC
-	-	14	TRBV6-5	TRBJ2-1	CASSPPSRDNEQFF	TGTGCCAGCAGCCCACCTAGTCGCGACAATGAGCAGTTCTTC
-	-	12	TRBV6-6	TRBJ2-1	CATGLLYNEQFF	TGTGCAACGGGACTTCTTTACAATGAGCAGTTCTTC
-	-	16	TRBV7-9	TRBJ2-2	CASSLALEYGAGELFF	TGTGCCAGCAGCTTAGCGCTCGAGTACGGCGCCGGGGAGCTGTTTTTT
-	TRBD2	16	TRBV5-1	TRBJ2-7	CASSLAEGRESKEQYF	TGCGCCAGCAGCTTGGCAGAGGGGCGGGAGAGTAAAGAGCAGTACTTC
-	-	14	TRBV4-1	TRBJ2-2	CASSQDANTGELFF	TGCGCCAGCAGCCAAGATGCTAACACCGGGGAGCTGTTTTTT
-	-	14	TRBV5-4	TRBJ1-1	CASSLVTENTEAFF	TGTGCCAGCAGCTTGGTCACAGAGAACACTGAAGCTTTCTTT
-	-	11	TRBV12-3/TRBV12-4	TRBJ2-7	CARRADYEQYF	TGTGCCAGGAGGGCCGACTACGAGCAGTACTTC
-	-	16	TRBV11-3	TRBJ2-4	CASSPRGRAFKNIQYF	TGTGCCAGCAGCCCCCGGGGCCGAGCTTTCAAAAACATTCAGTACTTC
many	TRBD2	17	TRBV5-1	TRBJ2-2	CASSWTSGSPNTGELFF	TGCGCCAGCAGCTGGACTAGCGGGAGCCCGAACACCGGGGAGCTGTTTTTT
few	-	16	TRBV3-1	TRBJ2-7	CASSFGDGGSSYEQYF	TGTGCCAGCAGCTTCGGTGATGGGGGGAGCTCCTACGAGCAGTACTTC
many	-	18	TRBV4-1	TRBJ2-6	CASSQDMTGAVGANVLTF	TGCGCCAGCAGCCAAGATATGACGGGGGCGGTCGGGGCCAACGTCCTGACTTTC
-	-	12	TRBV24-1	TRBJ2-7	CATSGESYEQYF	TGTGCCACCTCCGGGGAGTCCTACGAGCAGTACTTC
-	-	15	TRBV27	TRBJ2-7	CASSPTTSPSYEQYF	TGTGCCAGCAGTCCTACCACCAGTCCCTCCTACGAGCAGTACTTC
few	-	14	TRBV2	TRBJ1-1	CASSEGFSDTEAFF	TGTGCCAGCAGTGAGGGCTTTTCTGACACTGAAGCTTTCTTT
few	TRBD2	14	TRBV30	TRBJ2-3	CAWQAGPLGDTQYF	TGTGCCTGGCAAGCGGGGCCCCTTGGAGATACGCAGTATTTT
few	-	14	TRBV6-1	TRBJ1-2	CASSAGAPNYGYTF	TGTGCCAGCAGTGCAGGGGCCCCTAACTATGGCTACACCTTC
-	TRBD2	14	TRBV6-2/TRBV6-3	TRBJ2-7	CASTLAGAYYEQYF	TGTGCCAGCACCCTAGCGGGGGCATACTACGAGCAGTACTTC
-	-	16	TRBV5-1	TRBJ2-6	CASSFLWDPGANVLTF	TGCGCCAGCAGTTTCCTCTGGGACCCTGGGGCCAACGTCCTGACTTTC
-	TRBD1	13	TRBV12-3/TRBV12-4	TRBJ2-3	CASDSGGTDTQYF	TGTGCCAGCGACTCAGGGGGAACAGATACGCAGTATTTT
-	-	15	TRBV11-3	TRBJ1-2	CASSLEGSPIYGYTF	TGTGCCAGCAGCTTAGAAGGAAGTCCGATCTATGGCTACACCTTC
-	-	14	TRBV11-3	TRBJ1-1	CASGIGRGNTEAFF	TGTGCCAGCGGGATTGGGAGGGGGAACACTGAAGCTTTCTTT
many	-	18	TRBV5-1	TRBJ2-2	CASSLLNVETVRAGELFF	TGCGCCAGCAGCTTGCTGAATGTGGAGACAGTTCGTGCCGGGGAGCTGTTTTTT
-	-	13	TRBV11-2	TRBJ1-1	CASSSVRDPEAFF	TGTGCCAGCAGCTCCGTAAGGGACCCTGAAGCTTTCTTT
few	-	13	TRBV11-2	TRBJ1-2	CASTLSGNYGYTF	TGTGCCAGCACCTTGAGCGGGAACTATGGCTACACCTTC
few	TRBD1	16	TRBV25-1	TRBJ1-5	CASSAPDRVGNQPQHF	TGTGCCAGCAGTGCCCCCGACAGGGTCGGCAATCAGCCCCAGCATTTT
-	-	14	TRBV6-1	TRBJ1-4	CASKYGGFNEKLFF	TGTGCCAGCAAATACGGGGGGTTTAATGAAAAACTGTTTTTT
few	-	17	TRBV12-3/TRBV12-4	TRBJ2-3	CASSVAYGLSSTDTQYF	TGTGCCAGCAGTGTAGCCTATGGGCTTTCTAGCACAGATACGCAGTATTTT
few	TRBD1	12	TRBV6-5	TRBJ2-6	CASSRQGGVLTF	TGTGCCAGCAGCCGACAGGGTGGTGTCCTGACTTTC
few	-	13	TRBV6-2/TRBV6-3	TRBJ2-7	CASSYGAYYEQYF	TGTGCCAGCAGTTACGGGGCATACTACGAGCAGTACTTC